This TCR beta chain is drawn from a study of T-cell memory formation after mild COVID-19. CDR3 size: 15 residues. CDR1 DFQATT and CDR2 SNEGSKA come from the germline V gene (reference sequence). Trimming stripped 0 bases from V and 4 bases from J, with 16 bases between. Using its own MiXCR run on the 5' RACE reads, TCRdb lists one record per CDR3 protein. The sample has approximately 250,000 distinct CDR3 sequences; roughly 15% are singletons. Sequencing was done on a sample of PBMCs or a T cell subset sorted from them (not recorded which). This chain uses TRBV20-1 with TRBJ2-7; D may be TRBD1 (5 bases). This sequence originates from a man between 18 and 35 years old who had mild COVID-19 (a few samples of this study predate the infection). Cell type and time point are not known. The CDR3 DNA follows: TGCAGTGCTAGAGATCGGCTACAGGCTTCTTACGAGCAGTACTTC. It encodes CSARDRLQASYEQYF.